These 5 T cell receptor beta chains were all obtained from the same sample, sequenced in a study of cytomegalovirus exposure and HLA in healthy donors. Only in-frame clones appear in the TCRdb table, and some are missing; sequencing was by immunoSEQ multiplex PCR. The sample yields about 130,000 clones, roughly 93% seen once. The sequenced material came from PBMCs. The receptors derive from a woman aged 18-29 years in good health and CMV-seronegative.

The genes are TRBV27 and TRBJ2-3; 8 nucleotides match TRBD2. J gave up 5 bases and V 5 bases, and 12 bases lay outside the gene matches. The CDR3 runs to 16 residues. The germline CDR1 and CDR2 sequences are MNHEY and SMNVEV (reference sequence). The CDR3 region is CASSPERGRLIDTQYF. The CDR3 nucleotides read TGTGCCAGCAGTCCAGAGCGGGGGCGGCTAATAGATACGCAGTATTTT.

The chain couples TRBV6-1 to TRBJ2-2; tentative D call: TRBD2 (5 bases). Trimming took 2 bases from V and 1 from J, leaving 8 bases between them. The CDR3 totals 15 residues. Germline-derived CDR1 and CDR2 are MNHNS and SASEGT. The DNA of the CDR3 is TGTGCCAGCAGTGAAATAGGAGGGAACACCGGGGAGCTGTTTTTT. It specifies CASSEIGGNTGELFF.

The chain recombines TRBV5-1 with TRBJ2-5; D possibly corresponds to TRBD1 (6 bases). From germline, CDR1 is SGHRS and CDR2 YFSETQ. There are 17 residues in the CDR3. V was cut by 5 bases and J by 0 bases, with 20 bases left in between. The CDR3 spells CASSLPRDNEYQETQYF. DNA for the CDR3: TGCGCCAGCAGTCTGCCTCGGGACAACGAGTACCAAGAGACCCAGTACTTC.

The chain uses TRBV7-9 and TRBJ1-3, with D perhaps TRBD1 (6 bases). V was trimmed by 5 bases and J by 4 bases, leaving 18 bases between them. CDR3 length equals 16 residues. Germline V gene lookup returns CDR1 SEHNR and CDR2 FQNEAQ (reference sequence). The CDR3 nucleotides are TGTGCCAGCAGCCCCTCGGTTGGGGGGGGCGGAAACACCATATATTTT. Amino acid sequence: CASSPSVGGGGNTIYF.

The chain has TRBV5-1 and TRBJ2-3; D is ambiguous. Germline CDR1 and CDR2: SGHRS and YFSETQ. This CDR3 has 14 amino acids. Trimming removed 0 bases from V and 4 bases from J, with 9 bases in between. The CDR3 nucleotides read TGCGCCAGCAGCTTGGGCTCTAGACCAGATACGCAGTATTTT. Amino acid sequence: CASSLGSRPDTQYF.